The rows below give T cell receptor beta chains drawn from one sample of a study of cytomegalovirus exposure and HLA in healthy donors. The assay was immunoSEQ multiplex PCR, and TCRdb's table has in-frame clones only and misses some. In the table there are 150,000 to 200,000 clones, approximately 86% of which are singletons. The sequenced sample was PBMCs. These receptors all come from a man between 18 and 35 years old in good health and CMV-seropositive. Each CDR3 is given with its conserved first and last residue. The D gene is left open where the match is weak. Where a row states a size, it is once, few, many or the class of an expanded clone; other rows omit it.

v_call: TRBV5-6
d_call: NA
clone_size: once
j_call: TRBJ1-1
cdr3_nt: TGTGCCAGCAGAGAAACAGAGAACACTGAAGCTTTCTTT
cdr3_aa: CASRETENTEAFF

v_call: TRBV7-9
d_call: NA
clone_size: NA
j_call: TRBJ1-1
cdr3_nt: TGTGCCAGCAGCCCACCCGCAGGGCAGTACACTGAAGCTTTCTTT
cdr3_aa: CASSPPAGQYTEAFF

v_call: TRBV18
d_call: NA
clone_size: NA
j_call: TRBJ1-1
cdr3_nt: TGTGCCAGCTCACCACCGGGAGGGGGCACTGAAGCTTTCTTT
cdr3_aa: CASSPPGGGTEAFF

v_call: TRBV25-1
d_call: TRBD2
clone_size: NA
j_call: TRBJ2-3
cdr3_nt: TGTGCCAGCAGTGAATGGCTAGCGGGCACAGATACGCAGTATTTT
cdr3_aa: CASSEWLAGTDTQYF

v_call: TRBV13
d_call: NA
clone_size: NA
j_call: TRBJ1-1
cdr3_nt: TGTGCCAGCAGCCCACTTCCAGGGAACACTGAAGCTTTCTTT
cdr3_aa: CASSPLPGNTEAFF

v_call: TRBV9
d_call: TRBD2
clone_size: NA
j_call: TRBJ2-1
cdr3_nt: TGTGCCAGCAGCCTTAGCGGGGGGGGATACAATGAGCAGTTCTTC
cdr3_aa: CASSLSGGGYNEQFF

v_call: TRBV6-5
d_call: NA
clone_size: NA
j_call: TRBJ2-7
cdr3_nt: TGTGCCAGCAGCCGACAGGACCTCTCCTACGAGCAGTACTTC
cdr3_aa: CASSRQDLSYEQYF

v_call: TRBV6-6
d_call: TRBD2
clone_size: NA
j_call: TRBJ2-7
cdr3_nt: TGTGCCAGCAGTTACTCGCCCCGACAGCGGGAGAGCGAGCAGTACTTC
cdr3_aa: CASSYSPRQRESEQYF

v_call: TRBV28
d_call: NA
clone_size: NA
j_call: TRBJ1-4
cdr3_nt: TGTGCCAGCAGTTTGGGGGGGGCGGTACGGGAAAAACTGTTTTTT
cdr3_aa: CASSLGGAVREKLFF

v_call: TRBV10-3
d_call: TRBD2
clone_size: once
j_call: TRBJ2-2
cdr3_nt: TGTGCCATCAGGACTAGCGGGACTGACGGGGAGCTGTTTTTT
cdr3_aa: CAIRTSGTDGELFF

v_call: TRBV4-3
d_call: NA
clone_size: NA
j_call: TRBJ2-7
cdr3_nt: TGCGCCAGCAGCCAAGAAGAACAGGGTTGGTACGAGCAGTACTTC
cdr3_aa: CASSQEEQGWYEQYF

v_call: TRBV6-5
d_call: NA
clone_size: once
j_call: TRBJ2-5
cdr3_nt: TGTGCCAGCAGTTACCCCCTGGGGGGGCACCAGTACTTC
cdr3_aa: CASSYPLGGHQYF

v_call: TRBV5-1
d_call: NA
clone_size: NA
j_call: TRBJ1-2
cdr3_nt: TGCGCCAGCAGCCCTGACACCCACTATGGCTACACCTTC
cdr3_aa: CASSPDTHYGYTF

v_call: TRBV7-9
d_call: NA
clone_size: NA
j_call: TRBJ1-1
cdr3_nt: TGTGCCAGCAGCGCCGAGACAGGAATCCCTGAAGCTTTCTTT
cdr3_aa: CASSAETGIPEAFF

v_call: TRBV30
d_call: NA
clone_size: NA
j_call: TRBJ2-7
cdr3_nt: TGTGCCTGGAGTGCGGGTAGTGGCGACGAGCAGTACTTC
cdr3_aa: CAWSAGSGDEQYF

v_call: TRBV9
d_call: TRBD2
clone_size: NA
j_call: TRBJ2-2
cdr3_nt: TGTGCCAGCAGCGAGCGGACTAGCGGGGGGAAGAACACCGGGGAGCTGTTTTTT
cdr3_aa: CASSERTSGGKNTGELFF

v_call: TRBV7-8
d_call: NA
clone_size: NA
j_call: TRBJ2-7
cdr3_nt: TGTGCCAGCAGCTTCGGAGTTTACGAGCAGTACTTC
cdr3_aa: CASSFGVYEQYF

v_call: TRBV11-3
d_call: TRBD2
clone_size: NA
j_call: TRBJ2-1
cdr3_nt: TGTGCCAGCAGCTTAGATCAGGGAGGGAGCTCCCGGGGAAATGAGCAGTTCTTC
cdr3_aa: CASSLDQGGSSRGNEQFF

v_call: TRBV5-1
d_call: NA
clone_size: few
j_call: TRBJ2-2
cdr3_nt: TGCGCCAGCAGCGAGGACACCAACACCGGGGAGCTGTTTTTT
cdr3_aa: CASSEDTNTGELFF

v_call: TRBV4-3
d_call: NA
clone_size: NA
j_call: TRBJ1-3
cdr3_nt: TGCGCCAGCAGCCAAGTCAGAGACCTAGACCGAAACACCATATATTTT
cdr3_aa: CASSQVRDLDRNTIYF

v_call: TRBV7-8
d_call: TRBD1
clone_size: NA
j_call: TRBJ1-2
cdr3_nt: TGTGCCAGCAGCTCCCCCCTGGGACAGGGACGCTATGGCTACACCTTC
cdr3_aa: CASSSPLGQGRYGYTF

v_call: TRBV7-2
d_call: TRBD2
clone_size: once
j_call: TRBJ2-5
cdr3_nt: TGTGCCAGCAGCTCCCGTGGACTAGCCGCAAATCGGTACTTC
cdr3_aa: CASSSRGLAANRYF

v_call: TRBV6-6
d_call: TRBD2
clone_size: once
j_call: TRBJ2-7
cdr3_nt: TGTGCCAGCAGGAACGGGACTAGCAGGTACGAGCAGTACTTC
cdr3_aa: CASRNGTSRYEQYF

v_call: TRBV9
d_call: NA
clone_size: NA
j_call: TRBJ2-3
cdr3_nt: TGTGCCAGCAGCCCTCAGGGGGATACGCAGTATTTT
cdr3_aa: CASSPQGDTQYF

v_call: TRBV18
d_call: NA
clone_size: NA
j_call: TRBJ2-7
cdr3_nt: TGTGCCAGCCGGAGGGAGGCGGCCTACGAGCAGTACTTC
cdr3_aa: CASRREAAYEQYF

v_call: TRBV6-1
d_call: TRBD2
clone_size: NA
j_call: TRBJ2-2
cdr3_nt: TGTGCCAGCAGTGAATTTAGGGTATCTAGCGGAAACACCGGGGAGCTGTTTTTT
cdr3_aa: CASSEFRVSSGNTGELFF

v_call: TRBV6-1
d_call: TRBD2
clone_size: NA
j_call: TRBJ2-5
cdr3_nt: TGTGCCAGCAGGACCCTAGCGGGCGAGACCCAGTACTTC
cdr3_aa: CASRTLAGETQYF

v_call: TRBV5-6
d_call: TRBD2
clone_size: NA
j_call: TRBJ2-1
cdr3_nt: TGTGCCAGCAGCGGAACTAGCGGGGGGGGATTCTACAATGAGCAGTTCTTC
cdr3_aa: CASSGTSGGGFYNEQFF

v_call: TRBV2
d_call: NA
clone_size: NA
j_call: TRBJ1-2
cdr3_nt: TGTGCCAGCAGTGTATTACAGCTGAATGGCTACACCTTC
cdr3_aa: CASSVLQLNGYTF

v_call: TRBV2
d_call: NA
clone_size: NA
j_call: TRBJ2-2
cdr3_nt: TGTGCCAGCAGTGAAGGGGGGGAGCGGGCCGGGGAGCTGTTTTTT
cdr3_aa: CASSEGGERAGELFF

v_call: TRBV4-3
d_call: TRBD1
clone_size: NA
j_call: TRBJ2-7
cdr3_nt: TGCGCCAGCAGCCAAGACGAAGGGACAGGGGCCCACTTACTAACCTACGAGCAGTACTTC
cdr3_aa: CASSQDEGTGAHLLTYEQYF

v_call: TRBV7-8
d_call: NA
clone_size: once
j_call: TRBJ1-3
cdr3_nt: TGTGCCAGCAGCCAGTCTTTCTCTGGAAACACCATATATTTT
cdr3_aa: CASSQSFSGNTIYF

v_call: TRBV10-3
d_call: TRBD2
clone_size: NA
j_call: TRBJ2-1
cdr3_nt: TGTGCCATCAGTGACCCTAAAGCGGGAGAGGTCTACAATGAGCAGTTCTTC
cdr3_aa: CAISDPKAGEVYNEQFF

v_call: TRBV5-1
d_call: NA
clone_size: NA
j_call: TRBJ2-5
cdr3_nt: TGCGCCAGCAGCCTTCAAGAGACCCAGTACTTC
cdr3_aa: CASSLQETQYF

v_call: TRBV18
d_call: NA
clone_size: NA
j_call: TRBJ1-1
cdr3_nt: TGTGCCAGCTCACCATGGGGGGGCACGAACACTGAAGCTTTCTTT
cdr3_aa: CASSPWGGTNTEAFF

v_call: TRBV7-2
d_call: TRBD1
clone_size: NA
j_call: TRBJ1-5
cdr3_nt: TGTGCCAGCAGCCCAAGGGGGGACAGCCATCAGCCCCAGCATTTT
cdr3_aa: CASSPRGDSHQPQHF

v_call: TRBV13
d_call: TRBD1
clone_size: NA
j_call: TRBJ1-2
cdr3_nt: TGTGCCAGCAGCTTGGGGACAGACTATGGCTACACCTTC
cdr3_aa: CASSLGTDYGYTF

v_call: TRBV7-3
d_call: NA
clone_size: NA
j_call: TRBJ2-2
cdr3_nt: TGTGCCAGCAGGGACAGTCCGAACACCGGGGAGCTGTTTTTT
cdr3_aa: CASRDSPNTGELFF

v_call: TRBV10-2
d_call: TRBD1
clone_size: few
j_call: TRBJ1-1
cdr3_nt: TGCGCCAGCGGTTGGGGACAGGGGGACACTGAAGCTTTCTTT
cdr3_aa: CASGWGQGDTEAFF

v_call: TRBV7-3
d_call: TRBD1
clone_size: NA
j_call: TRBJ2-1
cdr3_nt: TGTGCCAGCAGCTGGGGACAGGGTCCTTACAATGAGCAGTTCTTC
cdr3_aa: CASSWGQGPYNEQFF

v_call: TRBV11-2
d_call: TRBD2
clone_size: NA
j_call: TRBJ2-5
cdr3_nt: TGTGCCAGCACCATGGGACTAGCGGCGCAAGAGACCCAGTACTTC
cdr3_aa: CASTMGLAAQETQYF

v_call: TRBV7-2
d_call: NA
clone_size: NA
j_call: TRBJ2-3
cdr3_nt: TGTGCCAGCAGCTTAGAGGGGACAGATACGCAGTATTTT
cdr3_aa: CASSLEGTDTQYF

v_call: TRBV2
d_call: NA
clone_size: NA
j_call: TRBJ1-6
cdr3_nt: TGTGCCAGCAGAACGGAGAGGAATTCACCCCTCCACTTT
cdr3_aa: CASRTERNSPLHF

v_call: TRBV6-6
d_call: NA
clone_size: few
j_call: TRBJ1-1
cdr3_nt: TGTGCCAGCAGTTATCCGGGTCCGAACACTGAAGCTTTCTTT
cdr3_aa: CASSYPGPNTEAFF

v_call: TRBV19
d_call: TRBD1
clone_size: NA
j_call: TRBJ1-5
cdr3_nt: TGTGCCAGCAGGGGGCTTCTAAATCAGCCCCAGCATTTT
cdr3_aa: CASRGLLNQPQHF

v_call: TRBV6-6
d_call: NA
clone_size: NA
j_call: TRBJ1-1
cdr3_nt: TGTGCCTTGCGATTGAACACTGAAGCTTTCTTT
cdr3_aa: CALRLNTEAFF

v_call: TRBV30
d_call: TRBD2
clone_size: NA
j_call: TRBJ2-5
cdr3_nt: TGTGCCTGGAGTAAGGGCGGGGGGGCCGAAGAGACCCAGTACTTC
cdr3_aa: CAWSKGGGAEETQYF